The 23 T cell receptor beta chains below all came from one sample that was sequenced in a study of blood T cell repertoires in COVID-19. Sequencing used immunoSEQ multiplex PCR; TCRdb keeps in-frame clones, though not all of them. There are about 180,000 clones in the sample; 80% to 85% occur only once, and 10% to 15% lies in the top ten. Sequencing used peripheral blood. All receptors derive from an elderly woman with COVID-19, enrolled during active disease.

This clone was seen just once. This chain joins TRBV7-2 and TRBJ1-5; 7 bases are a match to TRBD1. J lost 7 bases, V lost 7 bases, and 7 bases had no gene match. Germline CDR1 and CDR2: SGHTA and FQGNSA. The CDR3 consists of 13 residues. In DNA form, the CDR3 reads TGTGCCAGCACCCTGCAGGGGGAACAGCCCCAGCATTTT. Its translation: CASTLQGEQPQHF. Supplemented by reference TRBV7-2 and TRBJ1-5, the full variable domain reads GAGVSQSPSNKVTEKGKDVELRCDPISGHTALYWYRQSLGQGLEFLIYFQGNSAPDKSGLPSDRFSAERTGGSVSTLTIQRTQQEDSAVYLCASTLQGEQPQHFGDGTRLSIL.

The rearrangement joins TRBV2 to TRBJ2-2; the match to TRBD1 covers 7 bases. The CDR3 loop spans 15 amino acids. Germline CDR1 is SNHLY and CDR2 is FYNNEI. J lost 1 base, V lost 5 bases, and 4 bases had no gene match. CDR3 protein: CASSQYRGNTGELFF. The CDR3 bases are TGTGCCAGCAGTCAGTACAGGGGGAACACCGGGGAGCTGTTTTTT.

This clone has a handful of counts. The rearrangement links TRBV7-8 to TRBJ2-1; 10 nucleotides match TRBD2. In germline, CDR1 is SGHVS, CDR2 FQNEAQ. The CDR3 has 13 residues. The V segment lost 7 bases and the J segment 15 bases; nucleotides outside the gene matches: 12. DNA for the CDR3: TGTGCCAGCACTCCAGGCCTAGCGGGGGCCGGGTTCTTC. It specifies CASTPGLAGAGFF.

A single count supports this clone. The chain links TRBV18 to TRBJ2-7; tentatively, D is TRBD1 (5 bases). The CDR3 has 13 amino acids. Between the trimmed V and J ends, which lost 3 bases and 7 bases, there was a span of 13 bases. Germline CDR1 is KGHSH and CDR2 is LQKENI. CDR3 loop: CASSPGPAREQYF. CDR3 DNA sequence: TGTGCCAGCTCACCGGGGCCCGCGAGGGAGCAGTACTTC.

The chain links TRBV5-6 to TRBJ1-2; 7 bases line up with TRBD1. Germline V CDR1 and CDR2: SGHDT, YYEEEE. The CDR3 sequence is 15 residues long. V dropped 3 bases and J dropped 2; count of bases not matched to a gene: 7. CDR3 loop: CASSSTGIGNYGYTF. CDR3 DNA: TGTGCCAGCAGCTCGACAGGGATCGGGAACTATGGCTACACCTTC. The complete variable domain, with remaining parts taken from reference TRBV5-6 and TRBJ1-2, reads DAGVTQSPTHLIKTRGQQVTLRCSPKSGHDTVSWYQQALGQGPQFIFQYYEEEERQRGNFPDRFSGHQFPNYSSELNVNALLLGDSALYLCASSSTGIGNYGYTFGSGTRLTVV.

As DNA, the CDR3 is TGTGCCAGCAGACGAGGGGGCGGGCAGCCCCAGCATTTT. This codes for CASRRGGGQPQHF. V is TRBV6-5 and J is TRBJ1-5; TRBD1 agrees at 7 bases. The CDR3 contains 13 residues. Germline V lookup: CDR1 MNHEY, CDR2 SVGAGI. The trim removed 6 bases at V and 7 bases at J, leaving 6 bases unmatched.

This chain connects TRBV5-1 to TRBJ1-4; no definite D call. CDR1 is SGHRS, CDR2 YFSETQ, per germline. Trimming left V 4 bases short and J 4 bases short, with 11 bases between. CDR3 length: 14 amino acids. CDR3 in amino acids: CASSPGSGNEKLFF. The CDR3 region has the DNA TGCGCCAGCAGCCCGGGGAGTGGTAATGAAAAACTGTTTTTT.

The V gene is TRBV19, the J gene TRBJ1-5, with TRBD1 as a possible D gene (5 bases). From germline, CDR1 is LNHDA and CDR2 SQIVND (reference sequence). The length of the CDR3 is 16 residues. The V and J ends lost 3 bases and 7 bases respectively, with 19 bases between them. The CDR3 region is CASSIQGRIAGQPQHF. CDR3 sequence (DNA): TGTGCCAGTAGTATCCAGGGAAGAATAGCTGGCCAGCCCCAGCATTTT.

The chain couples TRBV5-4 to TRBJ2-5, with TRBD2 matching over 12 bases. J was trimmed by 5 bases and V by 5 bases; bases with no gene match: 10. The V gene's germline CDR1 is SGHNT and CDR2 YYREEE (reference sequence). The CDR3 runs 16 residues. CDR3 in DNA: TGTGCCAGCAGTCGGACTAGCGGGGTAGAGGGGGAGACCCAGTACTTC. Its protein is CASSRTSGVEGETQYF. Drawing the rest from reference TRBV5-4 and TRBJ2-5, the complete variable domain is ETGVTQSPTHLIKTRGQQVTLRCSSQSGHNTVSWYQQALGQGPQFIFQYYREEENGRGNFPPRFSGLQFPNYSSELNVNALELDDSALYLCASSRTSGVEGETQYFGPGTRLLVL.

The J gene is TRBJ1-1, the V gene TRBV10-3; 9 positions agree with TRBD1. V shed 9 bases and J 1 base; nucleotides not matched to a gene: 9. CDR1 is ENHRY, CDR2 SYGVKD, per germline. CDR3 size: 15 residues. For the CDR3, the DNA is TGTGCCATTGCCACTACGGGACAGGGGAACACTGAAGCTTTCTTT. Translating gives CAIATTGQGNTEAFF.

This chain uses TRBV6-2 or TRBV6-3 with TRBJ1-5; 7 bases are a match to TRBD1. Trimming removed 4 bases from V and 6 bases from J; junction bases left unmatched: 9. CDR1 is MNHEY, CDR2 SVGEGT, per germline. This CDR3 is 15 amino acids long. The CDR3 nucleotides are TGTGCCAGCAGTTTCCGACAGGGTATCAGTCAGCCCCAGCATTTT. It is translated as CASSFRQGISQPQHF.

The DNA for the CDR3 is TGTGCCAGCAGCACCCTTGGGCCGTATCTACCCCTCTCCTACGAGCAGTACTTC. Amino acids: CASSTLGPYLPLSYEQYF. The V gene is TRBV21-1, the J gene TRBJ2-7; no DNA check was done on the table's D call, TRBD1. TRBV21-1 has pseudogene status. The CDR3 consists of 18 residues.

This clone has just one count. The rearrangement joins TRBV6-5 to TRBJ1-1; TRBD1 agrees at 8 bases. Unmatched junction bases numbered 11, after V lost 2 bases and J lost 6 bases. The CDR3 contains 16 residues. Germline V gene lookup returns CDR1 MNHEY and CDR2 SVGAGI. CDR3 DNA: TGTGCCAGCAGTTACCTTGATACTGACAGGGGTCCTGAAGCTTTCTTT. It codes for CASSYLDTDRGPEAFF.

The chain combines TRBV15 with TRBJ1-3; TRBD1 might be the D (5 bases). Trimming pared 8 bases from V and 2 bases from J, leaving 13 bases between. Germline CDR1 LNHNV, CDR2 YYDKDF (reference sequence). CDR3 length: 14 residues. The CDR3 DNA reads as TGTGCCACCCAGCGGGGCGGGGCTGGAAACACCATATATTTT. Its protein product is CATQRGGAGNTIYF.

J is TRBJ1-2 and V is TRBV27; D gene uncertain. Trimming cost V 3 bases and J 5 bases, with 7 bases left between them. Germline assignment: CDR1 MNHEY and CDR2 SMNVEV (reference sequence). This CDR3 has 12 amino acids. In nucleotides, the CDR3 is TGTGCCAGCAGTTTTGCGAGTTATGGCTACACCTTC. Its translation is CASSFASYGYTF.

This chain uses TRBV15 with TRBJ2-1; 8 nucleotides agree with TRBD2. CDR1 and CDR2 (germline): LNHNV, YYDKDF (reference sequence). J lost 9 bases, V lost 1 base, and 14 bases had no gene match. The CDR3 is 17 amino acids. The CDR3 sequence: CATSRARSGGTSGEQFF. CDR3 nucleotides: TGTGCCACCAGCAGAGCTCGCTCGGGGGGAACTAGCGGTGAGCAGTTCTTC.

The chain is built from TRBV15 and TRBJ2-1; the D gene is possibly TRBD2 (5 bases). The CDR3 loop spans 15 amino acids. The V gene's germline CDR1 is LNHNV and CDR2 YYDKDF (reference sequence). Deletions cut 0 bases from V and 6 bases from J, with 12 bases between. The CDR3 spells CATSRDRSGINEQFF. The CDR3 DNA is TGTGCCACCAGCAGAGATAGGAGCGGTATCAATGAGCAGTTCTTC.

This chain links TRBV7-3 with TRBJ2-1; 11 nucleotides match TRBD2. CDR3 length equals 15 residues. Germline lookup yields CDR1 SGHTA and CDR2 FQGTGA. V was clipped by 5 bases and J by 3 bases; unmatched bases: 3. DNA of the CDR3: TGTGCCAGCAGCAGGGGACTAGCGGACTACAATGAGCAGTTCTTC. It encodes CASSRGLADYNEQFF.

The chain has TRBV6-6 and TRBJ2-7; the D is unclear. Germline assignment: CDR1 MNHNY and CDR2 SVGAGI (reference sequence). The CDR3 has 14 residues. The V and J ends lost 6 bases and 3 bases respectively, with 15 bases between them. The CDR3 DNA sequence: TGTGCCAGCAGCTACCCCGGCGGCCTCTACGAGCAGTACTTC. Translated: CASSYPGGLYEQYF.

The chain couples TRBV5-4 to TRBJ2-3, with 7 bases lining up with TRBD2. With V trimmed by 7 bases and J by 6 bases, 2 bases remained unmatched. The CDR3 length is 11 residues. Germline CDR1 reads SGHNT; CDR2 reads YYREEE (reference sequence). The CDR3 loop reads CASAGGDTQYF. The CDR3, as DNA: TGTGCCAGCGCCGGGGGGGATACGCAGTATTTT.

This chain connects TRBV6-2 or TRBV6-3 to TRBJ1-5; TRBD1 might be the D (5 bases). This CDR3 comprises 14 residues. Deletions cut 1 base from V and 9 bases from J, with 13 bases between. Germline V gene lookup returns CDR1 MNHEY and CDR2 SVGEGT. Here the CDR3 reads CASSYLGAFGPQHF. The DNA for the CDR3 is TGTGCCAGCAGTTACTTAGGGGCCTTTGGGCCCCAGCATTTT.

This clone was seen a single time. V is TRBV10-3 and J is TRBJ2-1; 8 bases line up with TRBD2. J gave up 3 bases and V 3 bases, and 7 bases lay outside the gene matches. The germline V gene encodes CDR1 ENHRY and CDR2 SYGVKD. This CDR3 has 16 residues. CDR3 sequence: CAISDGSGVGYNEQFF. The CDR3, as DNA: TGTGCCATCAGTGACGGTAGCGGGGTGGGCTACAATGAGCAGTTCTTC.

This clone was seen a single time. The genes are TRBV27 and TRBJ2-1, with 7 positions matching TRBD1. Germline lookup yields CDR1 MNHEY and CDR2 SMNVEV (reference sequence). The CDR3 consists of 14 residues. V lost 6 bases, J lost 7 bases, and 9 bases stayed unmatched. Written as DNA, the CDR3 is TGTGCCAGCAGCCTTACGACAGGGTGGAATGAGCAGTTCTTC. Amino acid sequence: CASSLTTGWNEQFF.